A selection of T cell receptor beta chains follows, all from one sample in a study of CD8 T cells in Susac syndrome. MiXCR, applied by TCRdb to the immunoSEQ multiplex PCR reads, yields one record per CDR3 protein. The data hold around 190,000 distinct CDR3 sequences, with approximately 95% observed a single time. Sequences were obtained from CD4+ T cells from PBMCs. These receptors all stem from a human donor in good health. Each CDR3 is given with its conserved first and last residue. The order of the fields is clone size, V gene, D gene, J gene, CDR3 protein, CDR3 DNA. D genes are given only for firm matches. The size field is filled for only some rows; it gives once, few, many or a size class.

clone_size: .
v_call: TRBV7-2
d_call: TRBD1
j_call: TRBJ1-2
cdr3_aa: CASSEGTGVVYTF
cdr3_nt: TGTGCCAGCAGCGAAGGGACAGGGGTAGTCTACACCTTC

clone_size: .
v_call: TRBV28
d_call: .
j_call: TRBJ1-1
cdr3_aa: CAFWGAEAFF
cdr3_nt: TGTGCCTTCTGGGGGGCTGAAGCTTTCTTT

clone_size: .
v_call: TRBV7-9
d_call: .
j_call: TRBJ2-2
cdr3_aa: CASSSGRKSTGELFF
cdr3_nt: TGTGCCAGCAGCTCCGGCAGGAAGAGCACCGGGGAGCTGTTTTTT

clone_size: .
v_call: TRBV20-1
d_call: .
j_call: TRBJ2-2
cdr3_aa: CSASSAPGGPNTGELFF
cdr3_nt: .

clone_size: .
v_call: TRBV5-1
d_call: TRBD2
j_call: TRBJ2-3
cdr3_aa: CASTQTSLSTDTQYF
cdr3_nt: TGCGCCAGCACCCAGACTAGCCTTAGCACAGATACGCAGTATTTT

clone_size: .
v_call: TRBV4-2
d_call: .
j_call: TRBJ1-2
cdr3_aa: CASSQDWAAANYGYTF
cdr3_nt: TGTGCCAGCAGCCAAGATTGGGCGGCAGCTAACTATGGCTACACCTTC

clone_size: once
v_call: TRBV7-2
d_call: .
j_call: TRBJ2-5
cdr3_aa: CASSLGDLFQETQYF
cdr3_nt: TGTGCCAGCAGCTTAGGGGATCTGTTCCAAGAGACCCAGTACTTC

clone_size: .
v_call: TRBV3-1
d_call: .
j_call: TRBJ2-1
cdr3_aa: CASSQGVYRRSSYNEQFF
cdr3_nt: TGTGCCAGCAGCCAAGGGGTGTATAGGCGTAGCTCCTACAATGAGCAGTTCTTC

clone_size: .
v_call: TRBV13
d_call: TRBD1
j_call: TRBJ2-2
cdr3_aa: CATARGDRNTGELFF
cdr3_nt: TGTGCCACTGCCCGAGGGGACAGGAACACCGGGGAGCTGTTTTTT

clone_size: .
v_call: TRBV30
d_call: .
j_call: TRBJ1-2
cdr3_aa: CACQEPYGYTF
cdr3_nt: TGTGCCTGCCAAGAACCCTATGGCTACACCTTC

clone_size: .
v_call: TRBV11-2
d_call: .
j_call: TRBJ2-1
cdr3_aa: CASRAGGRNEQFF
cdr3_nt: TGTGCCAGCAGGGCCGGGGGGCGCAATGAGCAGTTCTTC

clone_size: few
v_call: TRBV4-3
d_call: TRBD1
j_call: TRBJ1-2
cdr3_aa: CASSQDRGYGYTF
cdr3_nt: TGTGCCAGCAGTCAGGACAGGGGCTATGGCTACACCTTC

clone_size: once
v_call: TRBV4-2
d_call: .
j_call: TRBJ1-2
cdr3_aa: CASSQWGTNGYTF
cdr3_nt: TGTGCCAGCAGCCAATGGGGCACGAATGGCTACACCTTC